The 29 T cell receptor beta chains in this list originate from one sample, sequenced in a study of blood T cell repertoires in COVID-19. Some clones are missing from TCRdb's copy, which holds only in-frame ones; the method was immunoSEQ multiplex PCR. The sample yields about 330,000 clones, around nine tenths seen once. The specimen was peripheral blood. These receptors originate from a woman aged 50 to 60 with active or convalescent COVID-19.

In its sample, this clone was seen a few times. The chain employs TRBV19 and TRBJ2-5, with 7 bases that match TRBD1. The CDR3 consists of 14 residues. Germline-derived CDR1 and CDR2 are LNHDA and SQIVND (reference sequence). V dropped 3 bases and J dropped 4; count of bases not matched to a gene: 5. Written as DNA, the CDR3 is TGTGCCAGTAGTATCGGGGCAGGGGGAGAGACCCAGTACTTC. This codes for CASSIGAGGETQYF.

This chain joins TRBV4-3 and TRBJ2-7, with 8 bases that match TRBD2. Germline V gene lookup returns CDR1 LGHNA and CDR2 YSLEER. J was trimmed by 1 base and V by 0 bases; bases with no gene match: 8. The length of the CDR3 is 17 residues. CDR3 sequence reads: CASSQDYWTSNSYEQYF. CDR3 DNA: TGCGCCAGCAGCCAAGATTATTGGACTAGCAATTCCTACGAGCAGTACTTC.

The chain carries TRBV19 and TRBJ2-3; 12 nucleotides agree with TRBD2. Germline CDR1 is LNHDA and CDR2 is SQIVND (reference sequence). CDR3 length: 16 residues. Trimming took 6 bases from V and 3 from J; bases not matched to a gene: 7. CDR3: CASRPWTSGITDTQYF. The CDR3, as DNA: TGTGCCAGTAGGCCTTGGACTAGCGGGATTACAGATACGCAGTATTTT.

The V gene is TRBV27, the J gene TRBJ2-2; 8 bases fit TRBD2. CDR3 length equals 16 residues. Germline loops: CDR1 MNHEY, CDR2 SMNVEV (reference sequence). After removal of 5 bases from V and 5 bases from J, the junction contained 10 bases not matched to a gene. The CDR3 reads CASSPSSGSLTGELFF. The CDR3 DNA sequence: TGTGCCAGCAGTCCCTCAAGCGGGAGCTTAACCGGGGAGCTGTTTTTT.

The V call is TRBV11-2, the J call TRBJ2-7; D is uncertain. This CDR3 comprises 12 residues. V was trimmed by 4 bases and J by 7 bases, leaving 11 bases between them. CDR1 SGHAT and CDR2 FQNNGV come from the germline V gene. The CDR3 protein is CASSSMGDEQYF. The CDR3 nucleotides read TGTGCCAGCAGCTCAATGGGCGATGAGCAGTACTTC.

The chain combines TRBV9 with TRBJ2-3, with 8 positions matching TRBD2. With V trimmed by 0 bases and J by 5 bases, 8 bases remained unmatched. The CDR3 sequence is 16 residues long. Germline values: CDR1 SGDLS, CDR2 YYNGEE. The CDR3 reads CASSVAPGGSGDTQYF. The CDR3 nucleotides read TGTGCCAGCAGCGTAGCTCCGGGAGGGAGTGGAGATACGCAGTATTTT.

This rearrangement joins TRBV19 to TRBJ1-1; a possible D gene is TRBD1 (6 bases). CDR1 LNHDA and CDR2 SQIVND come from the germline V gene (reference sequence). V lost 7 bases and J lost 2, with 14 bases in between. The CDR3 extends over 14 amino acids. CDR3 nucleotide sequence: TGTGCCAGTACCCTGACAGGCTTAAACACTGAAGCTTTCTTT. Its translation: CASTLTGLNTEAFF.

J is TRBJ1-1 and V is TRBV6-2 or TRBV6-3; TRBD1 might be the D (5 bases). Trimming cost V 2 bases and J 6 bases, with 13 bases left between them. The CDR3 extends over 14 amino acids. CDR1 and CDR2 from the germline V gene are MNHEY and SVGEGT. The CDR3 DNA reads as TGTGCCAGCAGTTACCTCGGGGGAATCGCTGAAGCTTTCTTT. As protein: CASSYLGGIAEAFF.

This CDR3 reads CASSLDGTSGSRGDTQYF. CDR3 sequence (DNA): TGTGCCAGCAGCTTAGATGGGACTAGCGGGAGTCGAGGAGATACGCAGTATTTT. The chain combines TRBV7-2 with TRBJ2-3; 14 bases line up with TRBD2. J lost 5 bases, V lost 1 base, and 8 bases had no gene match. CDR3 length: 18 amino acids. CDR1 SGHTA and CDR2 FQGNSA come from the germline V gene.

Written as DNA, the CDR3 is TGTGCCAGCAGCCGGAAGACAGGGGCCACCTACGAGCAGTACTTC. It translates to CASSRKTGATYEQYF. J is TRBJ2-7 and V is TRBV14; 8 positions match TRBD1. This CDR3 comprises 15 residues. Germline CDR1 SGHDN, CDR2 FVKESK. The V and J ends lost 4 bases and 2 bases, in that order; junction bases with no gene match: 7.

The V call is TRBV3-1 (or the pseudogene TRBV3-2), the J call TRBJ2-7; possible D gene TRBD2, 5 bases. Germline assignment: CDR1 LGHDT and CDR2 YNNKEL (reference sequence). The CDR3 totals 12 residues. V lost 3 bases and J 2 bases, leaving 5 bases between the germline ends. The CDR3 reads CASSHGAYEQYF. CDR3 sequence (DNA): TGTGCCAGCAGCCACGGGGCCTACGAGCAGTACTTC.

This clone was recorded once. This sequence joins TRBV15 and TRBJ1-3; D is ambiguous. The CDR3 totals 14 residues. Trimming removed 0 bases from V and 1 base from J, with 4 bases in between. The germline V gene has CDR1 LNHNV and CDR2 YYDKDF (reference sequence). CDR3 region: CATSRESSGNTIYF. The CDR3, as DNA: TGTGCCACCAGCAGAGAATCGTCTGGAAACACCATATATTTT.

The chain links TRBV18 to TRBJ1-5, with 12 bases aligning to TRBD1. V was clipped by 4 bases and J by 6 bases; unmatched bases: 7. CDR3 length: 16 amino acids. In germline, CDR1 is KGHSH, CDR2 LQKENI. CDR3 coding DNA: TGTGCCAGCTCACGATCCGGGACAGGGGGCCCTCAGCCCCAGCATTTT. This sequence encodes CASSRSGTGGPQPQHF.

The rearrangement links TRBV4-3 to TRBJ1-1; D is ambiguous. The CDR3 consists of 14 residues. V shed 0 bases and J shed 4 bases, with 9 bases lying between them. Per the germline V gene, CDR1 is LGHNA and CDR2 is YSLEER. The CDR3 nucleotides are TGCGCCAGCAGCCAAGAGTCCGGGGTCACTGAAGCTTTCTTT. It specifies CASSQESGVTEAFF.

A single count supports this clone. The genes are TRBV11-2 and TRBJ2-1, with 7 bases fitting TRBD1. V lost 5 bases and J lost 4; bases outside the gene matches: 8. Looked up from germline, CDR1 is SGHAT and CDR2 is FQNNGV. This CDR3 is built from 15 residues. DNA for the CDR3: TGTGCCAGCAGCCCCCGGGACAGACCTTACAATGAGCAGTTCTTC. Protein product: CASSPRDRPYNEQFF.

The CDR3 DNA reads TGTGCCAGCAGTTCCCCACAGGGGGCATCTGAAGCTTTCTTT. Protein product: CASSSPQGASEAFF. This chain links TRBV27 with TRBJ1-1, with 9 positions matching TRBD1. Trimming took 4 bases from V and 6 from J; bases not matched to a gene: 6. CDR3 length: 14 residues. Germline V gives CDR1 MNHEY, CDR2 SMNVEV (reference sequence).

CDR3 sequence reads: CASSPEVWSEAFF. CDR3 nucleotide sequence: TGTGCCAGCAGCCCAGAAGTCTGGTCTGAAGCTTTCTTT. The chain joins TRBV7-9 to TRBJ1-1; D gene uncertain. Deletions cut 5 bases from V and 6 bases from J, with 13 bases between. The CDR3 is 13 amino acids. Germline lookup yields CDR1 SEHNR and CDR2 FQNEAQ (reference sequence). Looking up the rest from reference TRBV7-9 and TRBJ1-1 gives the full variable domain: DTGVSQNPRHKITKRGQNVTFRCDPISEHNRLYWYRQTLGQGPEFLTYFQNEAQLEKSRLLSDRFSAERPKGSFSTLEIQRTEQGDSAMYLCASSPEVWSEAFFGQGTRLTVV.

The rearrangement uses TRBV6-6 and TRBJ1-5, with a weak D call TRBD1 (5 bases). Germline CDR1 MNHNY, CDR2 SVGAGI (reference sequence). The CDR3 runs to 13 residues. The V end was cut by 6 bases, the J end by 6 bases, with 12 bases between. The CDR3 sequence: CASSSGGFQPQHF. As DNA, the CDR3 is TGTGCCAGCAGCTCCGGGGGGTTTCAGCCCCAGCATTTT.

This clone was detected a few times. V gene TRBV12-3 or TRBV12-4 combines with J gene TRBJ2-1; D is possibly TRBD2 (5 bases). The CDR3 is made up of 12 amino acids. V was pared by 4 bases and J by 10 bases, with 11 bases between. The CDR3 region has the DNA TGTGCCAGCAGTTATACTAGAGACGAGCAGTTCTTC. This encodes CASSYTRDEQFF.

The chain links TRBV6-5 to TRBJ2-5; the match to TRBD1 covers 7 bases. The J segment lost 3 bases and the V segment lost 5 bases, leaving 3 bases of the junction unmatched. Germline loops: CDR1 MNHEY, CDR2 SVGAGI. CDR3 length: 13 residues. DNA for the CDR3: TGTGCCAGCAGTAACACAGGGGAAGAGACCCAGTACTTC. As protein: CASSNTGEETQYF.

The V call is TRBV7-2, the J call TRBJ2-1; 9 nucleotides align to TRBD2. This CDR3 is 18 amino acids long. Germline trimming cut 2 bases from V and 0 bases from J; bases unmatched to any gene: 8. In germline, CDR1 is SGHTA, CDR2 FQGNSA. CDR3 in DNA: TGTGCCAGCAGCTTACCTAGCGGGACTTCCAGCTCCTACAATGAGCAGTTCTTC. Amino acids: CASSLPSGTSSSYNEQFF.

This chain joins TRBV19 and TRBJ1-4, with a tentative D call TRBD1 (5 bases). Trimming removed 4 bases from V and 2 bases from J, with 14 bases in between. Germline-derived CDR1 and CDR2 are LNHDA and SQIVND (reference sequence). This CDR3 has 16 residues. The chain's CDR3 is CASSRDGGTTNEKLFF. In nucleotides, the CDR3 is TGTGCCAGTAGTAGGGACGGAGGGACGACTAATGAAAAACTGTTTTTT. The full variable domain, in which reference TRBV19 and TRBJ1-4 provide the parts outside the CDR3, is DGGITQSPKYLFRKEGQNVTLSCEQNLNHDAMYWYRQDPGQGLRLIYYSQIVNDFQKGDIAEGYSVSREKKESFPLTVTSAQKNPTAFYLCASSRDGGTTNEKLFFGSGTQLSVL.

V is TRBV2 and J is TRBJ1-1, with D unresolved. Germline CDR1 and CDR2: SNHLY and FYNNEI. Trimming shortened V by 6 bases and J by 6 bases, and 11 bases separated the two germline ends. This CDR3 is built from 12 residues. CDR3 sequence reads: CASSRRPAEAFF. CDR3 coding DNA: TGTGCCAGCAGCCGGCGGCCGGCTGAAGCTTTCTTT.

The chain recombines TRBV2 with TRBJ2-1; TRBD1 might be the D (5 bases). V lost 4 bases and J lost 0, with 19 bases in between. CDR1 and CDR2 (germline): SNHLY, FYNNEI. This CDR3 has 18 residues. The CDR3 loop reads CASSAPSATASSYNEQFF. CDR3 DNA sequence: TGTGCCAGCAGTGCCCCCTCTGCGACAGCGAGCTCCTACAATGAGCAGTTCTTC.

The genes are TRBV19 and TRBJ1-3; possibly TRBD1 for D (6 bases). The CDR3 runs 14 residues. Germline V CDR1 and CDR2: LNHDA, SQIVND (reference sequence). Deletions cut 4 bases from V and 2 bases from J, with 9 bases between. CDR3 sequence reads: CASSTGETGNTIYF. DNA for the CDR3: TGTGCCAGTAGTACAGGGGAAACTGGAAACACCATATATTTT.

This clone appeared a few times. Sequence at one end of the junction differs from germline and may be a read error. The chain carries TRBV19 and TRBJ1-5, with unresolved D. From germline, CDR1 is LNHDA and CDR2 SQIVND (reference sequence). The CDR3 covers 14 residues. This CDR3 is CASSLEGGGQPQHF. The CDR3 DNA reads as TGTGCCAGTAGTTTAGAGGGCGGAGGCCAGCCCCAGCATTTT.

V gene TRBV28 combines with J gene TRBJ1-4; 9 bases align to TRBD1. CDR3 length: 16 amino acids. Trimming at V came to 6 bases and at J to 7 bases, leaving 12 bases not matched to a gene. The germline CDR1 and CDR2 sequences are MDHEN and SYDVKM. The CDR3 nucleotides read TGTGCCAGCAGGACCCCCGAAGGGACAGGGACTGAAAAACTGTTTTTT. This translates into CASRTPEGTGTEKLFF.

The genes are TRBV24-1 and TRBJ2-2, with 12 nucleotides matching TRBD1. V gave up 7 bases and J gave up 6 bases; unmatched junction bases: 2. The germline V gene has CDR1 KGHDR and CDR2 SFDVKD. The CDR3 is made up of 14 amino acids. CDR3 bases: TGTGCCACCAGGGGACAGGGGGCCGCCGGGGAGCTGTTTTTT. This encodes CATRGQGAAGELFF.

The chain couples TRBV7-9 to TRBJ2-5, with a possible D match to TRBD1 (5 bases). V lost 10 bases to trimming and J lost 2 bases, with 11 bases between them. Germline CDR1 and CDR2: SEHNR and FQNEAQ (reference sequence). The CDR3 totals 12 residues. The CDR3 is CATWGTQETQYF. CDR3 sequence (DNA): TGTGCCACCTGGGGCACTCAAGAGACCCAGTACTTC.